Detailed here is one TCR beta chain. What it binds is not known. The data were obtained in a study of graft-versus-host responses after intestinal transplantation. The wider study: Recipients across the board were started on anti-thymocyte globulin induction, then kept on tacrolimus and steroids for 2 to 4 years.

Notes on the study in general: Recipient marrow showed GvH clones, some seen first in ileum or blood. Some patients had graft-donor T cell macrochimerism, and their allografts showed high graft-versus-host to host-versus-graft clonal ratios. The study associated peak circulating GvH clone levels with early post-transplant HvG declines.

Sequenced by immunoSEQ multiplex PCR; TCRdb stores in-frame clones only, minus some. The sample consists of tens of thousands of clones, about nine tenths of them appearing once. The sample in question was unstimulated CD4+ T cells sorted from spleen or lymph node cells, obtained before intestinal transplant. This clonotype was sampled from a human donor who received an intestinal transplant.

CDR3 DNA: TGTGCCAGCAGCTTAAGGACAACGACCTACAATGAGCAGTTCTTC. Translation: CASSLRTTTYNEQFF. The chain carries TRBV7-2 and TRBJ2-1; the D gene is possibly TRBD1 (5 bases). CDR1 and CDR2 from the germline V gene are SGHTA and FQGNSA. This CDR3 contains 15 residues. V gave up 2 bases and J gave up 2 bases, with 10 bases separating them.